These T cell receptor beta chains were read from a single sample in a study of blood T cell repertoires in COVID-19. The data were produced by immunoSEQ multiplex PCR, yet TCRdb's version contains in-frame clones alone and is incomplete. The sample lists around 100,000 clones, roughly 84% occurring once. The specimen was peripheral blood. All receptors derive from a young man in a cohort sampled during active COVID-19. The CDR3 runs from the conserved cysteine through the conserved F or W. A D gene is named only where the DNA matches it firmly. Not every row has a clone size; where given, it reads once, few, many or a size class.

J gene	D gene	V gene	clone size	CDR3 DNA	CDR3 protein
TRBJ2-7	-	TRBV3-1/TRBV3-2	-	TGTGCCAGCAGCCAAGATGCAGGGTCCTACGAGCAGTACTTC	CASSQDAGSYEQYF
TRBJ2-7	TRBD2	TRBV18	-	TGTGCCAGCTCATTTGAGCGGGGGGGCTCCTACGAGCAGTACTTC	CASSFERGGSYEQYF
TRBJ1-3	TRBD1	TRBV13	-	TGTGCCAGCAGCCAGGGACAGGAGGACACCATATATTTT	CASSQGQEDTIYF
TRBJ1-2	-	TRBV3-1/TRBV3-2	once	TGTGCCAGCAGCCAAGGGGCTGGCTACACCTTC	CASSQGAGYTF
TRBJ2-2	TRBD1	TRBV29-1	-	TGCAGCGTCGCCCGGGACAGGGGATCCGGGGAGCTGTTTTTT	CSVARDRGSGELFF
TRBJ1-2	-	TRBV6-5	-	TGTGCCAGCAGTTACGGGGGGACCGAGGGCTATGGCTACACCTTC	CASSYGGTEGYGYTF
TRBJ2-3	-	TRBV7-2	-	TGTGCCAGCAGCTTAGGTTTAAGCACAGATACGCAGTATTTT	CASSLGLSTDTQYF
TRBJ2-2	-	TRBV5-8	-	TGTGCCAGCAGCTTCCTCCGGTCGAACACCGGGGAGCTGTTTTTT	CASSFLRSNTGELFF
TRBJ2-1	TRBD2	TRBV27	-	TGTGCCAGCAGTTTCTCTACTAGCGGGGGGGCCGTCAATGAGCAGTTCTTC	CASSFSTSGGAVNEQFF
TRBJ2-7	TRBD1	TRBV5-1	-	TGCGCCAGCAGCCTTACCGGGACAGGACTACGGGAGCAGTACTTC	CASSLTGTGLREQYF
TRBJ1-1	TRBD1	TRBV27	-	TGTGCCAGCAGTCCCGGGACAGCCAACACTGAAGCTTTCTTT	CASSPGTANTEAFF
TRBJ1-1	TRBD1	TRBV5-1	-	TGCGCCAGCAGCCCTAAGACAGGGGGGTTCGGAACTGAAGCTTTCTTT	CASSPKTGGFGTEAFF
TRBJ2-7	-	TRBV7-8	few	TGTGCCAGCGGGGGCAGGCTCCCCTACGAGCAGTACTTC	CASGGRLPYEQYF
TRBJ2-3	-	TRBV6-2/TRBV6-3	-	TGTGCCAGCAGTGGTCAGGGAATAGATACGCAGTATTTT	CASSGQGIDTQYF
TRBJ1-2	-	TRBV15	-	TGTGCCACCAGCAGAGTAGAGGGCGGGACGGGAGGCTACACCTTC	CATSRVEGGTGGYTF
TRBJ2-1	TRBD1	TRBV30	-	TGTGCCTGGGAGAGACCCGACAGGGTCAGTGAGCAGTTCTTC	CAWERPDRVSEQFF
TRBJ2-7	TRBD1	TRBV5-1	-	TGCGCCAGCTCGTCCGGAGGGACAGGGCCCCACGAGCAGTACTTC	CASSSGGTGPHEQYF
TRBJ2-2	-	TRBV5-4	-	TGTGCCAGCAGCCGAGGAGGGGGGGGCACCGGGGAGCTGTTTTTT	CASSRGGGGTGELFF
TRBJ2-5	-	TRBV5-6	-	TGTGCCAGCAGCTTACCAGGGGGGAGAGAAGAGACCCAGTACTTC	CASSLPGGREETQYF
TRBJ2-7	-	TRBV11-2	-	TGTGCCAGCAGCGGACAACAAGGGGCGCTCGAGCAGTACTTC	CASSGQQGALEQYF
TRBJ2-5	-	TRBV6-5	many	TGTGCCAGCAGTTGGCCACGAGGGACACCACAAGAGACCCAGTACTTC	CASSWPRGTPQETQYF
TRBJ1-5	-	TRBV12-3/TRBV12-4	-	TGTGCCAGCAGGAGGGATAGCAATCAGCCCCAGCATTTT	CASRRDSNQPQHF
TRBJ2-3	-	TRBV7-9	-	TGTGCCAGCAGCTCCCAGGGGTCCGTCATAGATACGCAGTATTTT	CASSSQGSVIDTQYF
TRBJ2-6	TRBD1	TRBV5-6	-	TGTGCCAGCAGCCCCACAGGGGTTGGGGCCAACGTCCTGACTTTC	CASSPTGVGANVLTF
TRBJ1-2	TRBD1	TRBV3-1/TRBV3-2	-	TGTGCCAGCAGCCAAGGGCAGGGGGCTAACTATGGCTACACCTTC	CASSQGQGANYGYTF
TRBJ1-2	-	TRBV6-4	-	TGTGCCAGCTACAGTCCTAACTATGGCTACACCTTC	CASYSPNYGYTF
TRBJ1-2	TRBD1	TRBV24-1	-	TGTGCCACCAGTGACGCCCCCAGGGGGCGAGACGGCTACACCTTC	CATSDAPRGRDGYTF
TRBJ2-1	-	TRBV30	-	TGTGCCTGGAGTACCCACAGGGTTAAGGATGAGCAGTTCTTC	CAWSTHRVKDEQFF
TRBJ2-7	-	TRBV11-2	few	TGTGCCAGCAGCTTAGATTTTTCTGTTTCCTACGAGCAGTACTTC	CASSLDFSVSYEQYF
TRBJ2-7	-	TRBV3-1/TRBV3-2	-	TGTGCCAGCAGCCAATTGACAGCTACCTACGAGCAGTACTTC	CASSQLTATYEQYF
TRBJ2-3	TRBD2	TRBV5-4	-	TGTGCCAGCAGCCGGATGGTGGGGGGGGAAGGCACAGATACGCAGTATTTT	CASSRMVGGEGTDTQYF
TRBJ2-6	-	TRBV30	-	TGTGCCTGGACAGGGGCCAACGTCCTGACTTTC	CAWTGANVLTF
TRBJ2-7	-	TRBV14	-	TGTGCCAGCAGCCTAGGAGGGGGCCCTTCCTACGAGCAGTACTTC	CASSLGGGPSYEQYF
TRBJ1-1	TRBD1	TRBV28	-	TGTGCCAGCAGTTTATCGGACAGGGCAGCTTTCTTT	CASSLSDRAAFF
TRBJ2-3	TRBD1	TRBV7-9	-	TGTGCCAGCAGCCGACCGACAGGGGACACAGATACGCAGTATTTT	CASSRPTGDTDTQYF
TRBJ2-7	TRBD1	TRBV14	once	TGTGCCAGCAGCCCCCGGGTCGGGACAGGGAGCCACGAGCAGTACTTC	CASSPRVGTGSHEQYF
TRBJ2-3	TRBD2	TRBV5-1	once	TGCGCCAGCAGCCCGATGACTAGCGGGGACCCCCGCACAGATACGCAGTATTTT	CASSPMTSGDPRTDTQYF
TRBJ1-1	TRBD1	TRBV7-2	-	TGTGCCAGCAGCGGAACCGGGACAGCGAACACTGAAGCTTTCTTT	CASSGTGTANTEAFF
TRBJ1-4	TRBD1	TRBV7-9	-	TGTGCCAGCAGTCCCGGGACAGGGGGCTTTAGTGAAAAACTGTTTTTT	CASSPGTGGFSEKLFF
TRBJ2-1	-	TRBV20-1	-	TGCAGTGCTAGTGAGTCGGGGCAGTTCTTC	CSASESGQFF
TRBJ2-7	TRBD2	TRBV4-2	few	TGTGCCAGCAGCCAAGCTAGCGGAAGCTCCTACGAGCAGTACTTC	CASSQASGSSYEQYF
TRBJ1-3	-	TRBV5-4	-	TGTGCCAGCAGCCATCCGACAGTGGCCTCTGGAAACACCATATATTTT	CASSHPTVASGNTIYF
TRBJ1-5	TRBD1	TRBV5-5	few	TGTGCCAGCAGCTTGGGACAGGGGGTTAATCAGCCCCAGCATTTT	CASSLGQGVNQPQHF
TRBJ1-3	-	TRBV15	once	TGTGCCACCAGCAGAGACAGGCGGACAACGGCTGGAAACACCATATATTTT	CATSRDRRTTAGNTIYF
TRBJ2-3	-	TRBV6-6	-	TGTGCCAGCAGCCCCGCAGGGTGGGGAGATACGCAGTATTTT	CASSPAGWGDTQYF
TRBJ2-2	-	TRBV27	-	TGTGCCAGCAGTTTCAGGGGAAGGGCCGGGGAGCTGTTTTTT	CASSFRGRAGELFF
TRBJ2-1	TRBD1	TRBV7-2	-	TGTGCCAGCAGCGATCGCCCTAACAGGGGCAATGAGCAGTTCTTC	CASSDRPNRGNEQFF
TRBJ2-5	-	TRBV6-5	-	TGTGCCAGCAGTAGAGGGCAGGCATCTCCAGAGACCCAGTACTTC	CASSRGQASPETQYF